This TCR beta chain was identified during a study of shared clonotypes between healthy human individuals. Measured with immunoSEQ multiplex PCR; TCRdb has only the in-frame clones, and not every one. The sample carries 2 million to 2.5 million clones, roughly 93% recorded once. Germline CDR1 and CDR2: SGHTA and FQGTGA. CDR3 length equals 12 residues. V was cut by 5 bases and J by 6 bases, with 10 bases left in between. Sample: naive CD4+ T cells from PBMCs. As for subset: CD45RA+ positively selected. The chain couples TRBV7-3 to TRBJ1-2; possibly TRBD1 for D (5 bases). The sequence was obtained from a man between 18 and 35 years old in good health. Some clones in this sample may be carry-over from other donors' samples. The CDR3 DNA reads TGTGCCAGCAGCCCTGGGACGGATGGCTACACCTTC. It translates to CASSPGTDGYTF.